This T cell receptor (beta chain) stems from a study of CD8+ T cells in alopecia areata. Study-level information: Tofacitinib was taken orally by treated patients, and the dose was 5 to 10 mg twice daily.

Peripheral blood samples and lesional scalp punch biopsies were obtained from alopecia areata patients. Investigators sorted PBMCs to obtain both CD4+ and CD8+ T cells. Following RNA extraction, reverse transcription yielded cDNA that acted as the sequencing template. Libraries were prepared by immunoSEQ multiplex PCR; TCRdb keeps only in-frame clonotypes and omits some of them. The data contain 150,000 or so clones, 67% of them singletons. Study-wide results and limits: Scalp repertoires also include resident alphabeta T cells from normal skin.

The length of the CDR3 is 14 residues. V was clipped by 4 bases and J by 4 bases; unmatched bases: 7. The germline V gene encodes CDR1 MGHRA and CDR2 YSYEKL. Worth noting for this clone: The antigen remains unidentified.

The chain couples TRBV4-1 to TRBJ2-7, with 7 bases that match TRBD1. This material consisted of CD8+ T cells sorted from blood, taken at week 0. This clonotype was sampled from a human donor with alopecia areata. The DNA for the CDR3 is TGCGCCAGCAGCCCGACAGGGTCCCAATACGAGCAGTACTTC. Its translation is CASSPTGSQYEQYF.